Only a few counts were recorded for the clone carrying this T cell receptor beta chain. Antigen unknown. The data are from a study of human T cells and chemical hapten exposure. Study conclusions and caveats: TCRs exceeding 1 in 1000 frequency stayed unchanged with DPC sensitization. It was expanded TCRs that formed significantly more large CDR3 similarity clusters than controls did.

TCRdb used MiXCR to reprocess the RACE reads, holding one entry per CDR3 protein. There are 100,000 or so distinct CDR3 sequences in the sample; 9.3% occur only once, and just over 2% lies in the top ten. Trimming left V 5 bases short and J 4 bases short, with 17 bases between. Germline CDR1 and CDR2: MNHEY and SMNVEV (reference sequence). The CDR3 spans 15 residues. The time point: patch test 2, 6 weeks after DPC sensitization. The treatment: therapeutic diphenylcyclopropenone sensitization with weekly scalp DPC. The chain has TRBV27 and TRBJ1-1; possible D gene TRBD1, 5 bases. The starting material was whole blood, obtained in connection with sensitization to the hapten diphenylcyclopropenone (DPC). The receptor comes from a middle-aged woman with alopecia areata. Some clones in this sample may be carry-over from other donors' samples. The CDR3 DNA sequence: TGTGCCAGCAGTCCCGCCGGCAGGGCGGCCACTGAAGCTTTCTTT. It codes for CASSPAGRAATEAFF.